Following are 21 T cell receptor beta chains from one sample sequenced in a study of blood T cell repertoires in COVID-19. Profiled with immunoSEQ multiplex PCR; TCRdb holds only in-frame clones, not every one. The sample lists around 59,000 clones; roughly 80% were seen once. Sequencing was performed on peripheral blood. The source is a woman between 45 and 65 years old with active or convalescent COVID-19.

The chain employs TRBV28 and TRBJ1-2; TRBD1 matches 8 bases. The CDR3 extends over 15 amino acids. The junction had 6 bases not matched to a gene; V was cut back by 4 bases and J by 2 bases. The germline gives CDR1 MDHEN, CDR2 SYDVKM. The CDR3 region is CASSSPQGANYGYTF. Written as DNA, the CDR3 is TGTGCCAGCAGTTCTCCCCAGGGGGCGAACTATGGCTACACCTTC.

The chain recombines TRBV5-1 with TRBJ2-2; 7 nucleotides match TRBD2. Germline V gene sequence: CDR1 SGHRS, CDR2 YFSETQ. CDR3 length: 16 residues. V was pared by 1 base and J by 7 bases, with 10 bases of the junction left unmatched. Here the CDR3 reads CASSLRGRAGSGELFF. CDR3 nucleotides: TGCGCCAGCAGCTTGCGAGGGAGGGCCGGGAGCGGGGAGCTGTTTTTT.

This clone showed up just once. The rearrangement joins TRBV18 to TRBJ1-4, with a tentative D call TRBD1 (5 bases). There are 13 residues in the CDR3. Germline CDR1 and CDR2: KGHSH and LQKENI. V was trimmed by 3 bases and J by 12 bases, leaving 14 bases between them. The CDR3, as DNA: TGTGCCAGCTCACCGGGGGAGGCGCGCCAACTGTTTTTT. This sequence encodes CASSPGEARQLFF.

V and J are TRBV7-2 and TRBJ1-1; D unresolved. Trimming stripped 3 bases from V and 1 base from J, with 15 bases between. CDR3 length: 16 residues. The germline V gene encodes CDR1 SGHTA and CDR2 FQGNSA. CDR3 sequence (DNA): TGTGCCAGCAGCTTTAGTCCATTCCTTCCGAACACTGAAGCTTTCTTT. Translating it yields CASSFSPFLPNTEAFF.

In its sample, this clone was seen a few times. The V gene is TRBV6-1, the J gene TRBJ2-1; 10 bases match TRBD2. Per the germline V gene, CDR1 is MNHNS and CDR2 is SASEGT. The CDR3 length is 17 residues. J gave up 10 bases and V 4 bases, and 16 bases lay outside the gene matches. The CDR3, as DNA: TGTGCCAGCAGTGGCCTCCTTGGGAGCGGGAGGGGTCGAGAGCAGTTCTTC. Its translation: CASSGLLGSGRGREQFF.

A few counts support this clone. V is TRBV25-1 and J is TRBJ1-6; 7 nucleotides agree with TRBD1. The J segment lost 7 bases and the V segment lost 0 bases, leaving 3 bases of the junction unmatched. CDR1 is MGHDK, CDR2 SYGVNS, per germline. The CDR3 spans 15 residues. CDR3 sequence reads: CASSEYAGGNSPLHF. Here the CDR3 DNA reads TGTGCCAGCAGTGAATATGCAGGGGGAAATTCACCCCTCCACTTT.

The chain uses TRBV6-6 and TRBJ2-7; D call uncertain. The CDR3 is 12 residues long. Deletions cut 5 bases from V and 6 bases from J, with 11 bases between. CDR1 and CDR2 (germline): MNHNY, SVGAGI (reference sequence). The CDR3 nucleotides are TGTGCCAGCAGTCAACTGCGGTTCGAGCAGTACTTC. Amino acid sequence: CASSQLRFEQYF.

The V call is TRBV5-1, the J call TRBJ2-1, with TRBD1 matching over 9 bases. This CDR3 is 17 amino acids long. V shed 4 bases and J 1 base; nucleotides not matched to a gene: 9. Germline CDR1 is SGHRS and CDR2 is YFSETQ. CDR3 nucleotides: TGCGCCAGCAGCATCGCGGGACAGGGTGGGTCCTACAATGAGCAGTTCTTC. It translates to CASSIAGQGGSYNEQFF.

This chain links TRBV27 with TRBJ2-5, with 7 bases aligning to TRBD1. The CDR3 contains 15 residues. Germline assignment: CDR1 MNHEY and CDR2 SMNVEV (reference sequence). Trimming cost V 6 bases and J 2 bases; bases outside gene matches: 9. In DNA, the CDR3 is TGTGCCAGCAGCCACTGGGTACAGGGGCAAGAGACCCAGTACTTC. Translated: CASSHWVQGQETQYF.

This chain joins TRBV4-1 and TRBJ1-4, with 8 bases aligning to TRBD1. CDR1 and CDR2 from the germline V gene are MGHRA and YSYEKL. Trimming took 6 bases from V and 7 from J; bases not matched to a gene: 7. The CDR3 contains 14 residues. Written as DNA, the CDR3 is TGCGCCAGCAGTCAGGGGGCGCGGGGTGAAAAACTGTTTTTT. It is translated as CASSQGARGEKLFF.

V is TRBV5-6 and J is TRBJ2-1; 8 bases are a match to TRBD2. V shed 7 bases and J 7 bases; nucleotides not matched to a gene: 19. CDR1 is SGHDT and CDR2 is YYEEEE in the germline V gene. CDR3 length equals 17 residues. The CDR3 nucleotides are TGTGCCAGCGGCGTGACTAGCGCGACACAAGCTTTTAATGAGCAGTTCTTC. It is translated as CASGVTSATQAFNEQFF. Looking up the rest from reference TRBV5-6 and TRBJ2-1 gives the full variable domain: DAGVTQSPTHLIKTRGQQVTLRCSPKSGHDTVSWYQQALGQGPQFIFQYYEEEERQRGNFPDRFSGHQFPNYSSELNVNALLLGDSALYLCASGVTSATQAFNEQFFGPGTRLTVL.

The chain links TRBV7-8 to TRBJ2-5, with 7 bases fitting TRBD2. V dropped 6 bases and J dropped 1; count of bases not matched to a gene: 14. Per the germline V gene, CDR1 is SGHVS and CDR2 is FQNEAQ. The CDR3 spans 17 residues. The CDR3, as DNA: TGTGCCAGCAGGAACCCAAAACTGGGAGGGATCCAAGAGACCCAGTACTTC. It codes for CASRNPKLGGIQETQYF.

The chain carries TRBV7-9 and TRBJ2-3; 7 positions match TRBD1. The CDR3 spans 15 residues. The germline V gene has CDR1 SEHNR and CDR2 FQNEAQ (reference sequence). V lost 5 bases, J lost 0 bases, and 5 bases stayed unmatched. This chain's CDR3 is CASSSPTGSTDTQYF. Written as DNA, the CDR3 is TGTGCCAGCAGCAGCCCGACAGGGAGCACAGATACGCAGTATTTT.

This clone was seen a few times. The chain couples TRBV11-2 to TRBJ2-7; 8 bases match TRBD1. The CDR3 contains 15 residues. Germline V gene lookup returns CDR1 SGHAT and CDR2 FQNNGV. V gave up 5 bases and J gave up 6 bases; unmatched junction bases: 12. For the CDR3, the DNA is TGTGCCAGCAGCCAGGGTTGGACAGGGTTTAGCGAGCAGTACTTC. This codes for CASSQGWTGFSEQYF.

The chain has TRBV5-1 and TRBJ2-7; perhaps TRBD2 as D (6 bases). V shed 3 bases and J shed 5 bases, with 12 bases lying between them. CDR1 is SGHRS, CDR2 YFSETQ, per germline. This CDR3 has 13 amino acids. The CDR3 DNA reads as TGCGCCAGCAGCTGGCTGCGCGGGAACGAGCAGTACTTC. Its translation is CASSWLRGNEQYF.

The genes are TRBV7-2 and TRBJ2-5; 10 bases map to TRBD2. The CDR3 has 17 residues. V trimming: 6 bases; J trimming: 5 bases; junction bases outside the gene matches: 15. Germline V lookup: CDR1 SGHTA, CDR2 FQGNSA. CDR3 protein: CASRPRLAGVTRETQYF. In DNA form, the CDR3 reads TGTGCCAGCAGGCCCCGTCTAGCGGGAGTGACTCGTGAGACCCAGTACTTC.

This clone was seen just once. This rearrangement joins TRBV28 to TRBJ2-7; 8 bases line up with TRBD2. In germline, CDR1 is MDHEN, CDR2 SYDVKM. This CDR3 is built from 15 residues. V lost 6 bases to trimming and J lost 4 bases; unmatched junction nucleotides: 11. Written as DNA, the CDR3 is TGTGCCAGCAGCCCCGTTTTTGCTAGCGGGTACGAGCAGTACTTC. It translates to CASSPVFASGYEQYF.

This chain uses TRBV27 with TRBJ2-7; D possibly corresponds to TRBD1 (6 bases). V was trimmed by 6 bases and J by 2 bases, leaving 14 bases between them. The CDR3 consists of 14 residues. Germline CDR1 is MNHEY and CDR2 is SMNVEV (reference sequence). CDR3 sequence (DNA): TGTGCCAGCAGCCAAGGACAGACAGCCTACGAGCAGTACTTC. Translated, it gives CASSQGQTAYEQYF.

The gene calls are TRBV7-8 and TRBJ2-5, with 7 bases lining up with TRBD1. Germline V CDR1 and CDR2: SGHVS, FQNEAQ. V was pared by 0 bases and J by 5 bases, with 12 bases of the junction left unmatched. This CDR3 is built from 17 residues. The CDR3 region has the DNA TGTGCCAGCAGCTTAGCCACCTCCACAGGGGTTAGGGAGACCCAGTACTTC. Its translation: CASSLATSTGVRETQYF.

This chain connects TRBV25-1 to TRBJ1-2, with 9 bases aligning to TRBD1. V shed 6 bases and J 8 bases; nucleotides not matched to a gene: 7. Per the germline V gene, CDR1 is MGHDK and CDR2 is SYGVNS. CDR3 length: 13 residues. Here the CDR3 DNA reads TGTGCCAGCAGGGACAGGGGAAAGGAAGGCTACACCTTC. Amino acid sequence: CASRDRGKEGYTF.

The gene calls are TRBV6-5 and TRBJ1-2; 10 bases match TRBD1. The CDR3 has 16 amino acids. Unmatched junction bases numbered 7, after V lost 2 bases and J lost 4 bases. Germline V CDR1 and CDR2: MNHEY, SVGAGI. Here the CDR3 reads CASSYLGTGDGYGYTF. The CDR3 DNA is TGTGCCAGCAGTTACCTTGGGACAGGGGACGGCTATGGCTACACCTTC.